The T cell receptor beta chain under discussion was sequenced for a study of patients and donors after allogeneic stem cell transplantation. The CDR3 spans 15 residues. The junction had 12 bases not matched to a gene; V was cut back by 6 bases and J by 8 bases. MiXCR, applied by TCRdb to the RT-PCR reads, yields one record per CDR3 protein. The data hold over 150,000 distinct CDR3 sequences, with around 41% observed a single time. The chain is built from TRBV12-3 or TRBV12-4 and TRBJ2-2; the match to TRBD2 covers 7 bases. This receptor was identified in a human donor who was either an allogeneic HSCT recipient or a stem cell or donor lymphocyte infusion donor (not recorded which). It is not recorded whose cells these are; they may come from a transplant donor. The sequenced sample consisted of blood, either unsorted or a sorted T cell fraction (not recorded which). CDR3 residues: CASRRPNGREGELFF. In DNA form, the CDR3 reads TGTGCCAGCAGGAGACCTAACGGGCGGGAGGGGGAGCTGTTTTTT.